Listed below are T cell receptor beta chains from one sample, sequenced in a study of T cells in Graves' hyperthyroidism and ophthalmopathy. TCRdb re-called the multiplex PCR reads with MiXCR, one entry per CDR3 protein. The sample includes 450,000 to 550,000 distinct CDR3 sequences, approximately 24% seen only once; the top ten take around 11%. The material sequenced was blood. These receptor sequences come from a woman aged 25 to 39 with Graves' ophthalmopathy. The CDR3 runs from the conserved cysteine through the conserved F or W. A D gene is named only where the DNA matches it firmly. Clone size, where shown, is once, few, many, or a class for clones that have expanded.

TGTGCCAGCAGTTCGAGGGGGCCCCTGAGGACTGAAGCTTTCTTT CASSSRGPLRTEAFF TRBD1 many TRBJ1-1 TRBV5-5
TGTGCCAGTAGTATCACGGACAGGCAAGCTTTCTTT CASSITDRQAFF TRBD1 NA TRBJ1-1 TRBV19
TGTGCCAGCAGCCACGGAGCCAGCCAACCCCTCCACTTT CASSHGASQPLHF NA few TRBJ1-6 TRBV3-1
TGTGCCAGCTCCGAGGTGGATAGCAATCAGCCCCAGCATTTT CASSEVDSNQPQHF NA few TRBJ1-5 TRBV6-1
TGTGCCAGCAGTTACCCCATAGCCGGCCCCTCAAGTCGAAGTCAGCCCCAGCATTTT CASSYPIAGPSSRSQPQHF NA many TRBJ1-5 TRBV6-2/TRBV6-3
TGCAGCGTCCTACGGGACAGGGCCGGTAGAGCTTTCTTT CSVLRDRAGRAFF TRBD1 NA TRBJ1-1 TRBV29-1
TGTGCCAGCAGTGAAAGTGGGGGTAACAATCAGCCCCAGCATTTT CASSESGGNNQPQHF NA many TRBJ1-5 TRBV2
TGTGCCAGCAGCAAGGGACGTGGGAACACTGAAGCTTTCTTT CASSKGRGNTEAFF NA once TRBJ1-1 TRBV11-3
TGTGCCTGGAGTTCAGGGGCGTTCGAGTCACCCCTCCACTTT CAWSSGAFESPLHF NA NA TRBJ1-6 TRBV30
TGCGCCAGCACCTCCGGGGGGCGGAACACTGAAGCTTTCTTT CASTSGGRNTEAFF NA NA TRBJ1-1 TRBV5-1
TGTGCCAGTAGTACCGTCACGGGGTCGGAGGGGAGAGAGACCCAGTACTTC CASSTVTGSEGRETQYF NA NA TRBJ2-5 TRBV19
TGTGCCAGTCCCACTGCAGGACAGGGGACTGCTGGCTACACCTTC CASPTAGQGTAGYTF TRBD1 many TRBJ1-2 TRBV7-9
TGCAGTGCTAGAGAAGACCGCGCGAACACCGGGGAGCTGTTTTTT CSAREDRANTGELFF NA many TRBJ2-2 TRBV20-1
TGCGCCAGGCCGGGACCCCGGTCCCACGAGCAGTACTTC CARPGPRSHEQYF NA many TRBJ2-7 TRBV4-3
TGTGCCAGCCCCACCCCCTTACGGGGAGCTTTCTTT CASPTPLRGAFF NA many TRBJ1-1 TRBV6-1
TGCAGTGCTAGAGATACAGGAGAAAGCAATCAGCCCCAGCATTTT CSARDTGESNQPQHF NA NA TRBJ1-5 TRBV20-1
TGCAGTGCTAGAGATGGGGGGGCCTCCTACGAGCAGTACTTC CSARDGGASYEQYF NA many TRBJ2-7 TRBV20-1
TGTGCCATCAGTGATGAGGCGGACGAGCAGTACTTC CAISDEADEQYF NA many TRBJ2-7 TRBV10-3
TGTGCCAGTACCGGAGGACGGGTGAATCAGCCCCAGCATTTT CASTGGRVNQPQHF NA few TRBJ1-5 TRBV19
TGTGCCAGCAGACCTGGACAGGGTCCCTCTCCGATGAGCTACACCTTC CASRPGQGPSPMSYTF TRBD1 few TRBJ1-2 TRBV11-1
TGCGCCAGCAGAGATGGACAGGGCTACGAGCAGTACTTC CASRDGQGYEQYF TRBD1 many TRBJ2-7 TRBV5-1
TGTGCCAGCAGTGTCAGGTTATTCACCAGGGAGCTGTTTTTT CASSVRLFTRELFF NA many TRBJ2-2 TRBV2
TGTGCCAGCAGCTTAGGTGGGCAGCCGAACACTGAAGCTTTCTTT CASSLGGQPNTEAFF NA many TRBJ1-1 TRBV7-9
TGTGCCAGCAGCACCCGGGGGGCTGGAGGGTTCTACGAGCAGTACTTC CASSTRGAGGFYEQYF NA NA TRBJ2-7 TRBV11-2
TGTGCCAGCAGTCCTAGCGGGAGGGAGACCCAGTACTTC CASSPSGRETQYF TRBD2 few TRBJ2-5 TRBV2
TGTGCCAGCAGTGAAGCGTATGGGTATGCTGGCTACACCTTC CASSEAYGYAGYTF NA NA TRBJ1-2 TRBV6-1
TGTGCCAGCAGCTTATCTGGTAGCTCCCAAGAGACCCAGTACTTC CASSLSGSSQETQYF NA many TRBJ2-5 TRBV7-2
TGCAGCGTTTCAACAGGGGCTCTCTATGGCTACACCTTC CSVSTGALYGYTF TRBD1 many TRBJ1-2 TRBV29-1
TGTGCCACCTCTAGGGGTGGGGGAATTGGCACTGAAGCTTTCTTT CATSRGGGIGTEAFF NA many TRBJ1-1 TRBV19
TGTGCCAGCAGCCGCCAGACCGGACGAAAACTGTTTTTT CASSRQTGRKLFF NA many TRBJ1-4 TRBV12-3/TRBV12-4
TGTGCCTGGAGGACTAGCGGGGGGGCAGAGACCCAGTACTTC CAWRTSGGAETQYF TRBD2 many TRBJ2-5 TRBV30
TGTGCCAGCAGCTTTGACAGCCACAATGAGCAGTTCTTC CASSFDSHNEQFF NA few TRBJ2-1 TRBV11-2
TGTGCTAGCAGCTTTGGAAGCGCGGGGGAGCCAGGCTACGAGCAGTACTTC CASSFGSAGEPGYEQYF TRBD2 many TRBJ2-7 TRBV7-7
TGTGCCAGCAGCGTAGGTCAGGGGGGCTTGGAGACCCAGTACTTC CASSVGQGGLETQYF NA few TRBJ2-5 TRBV9
TGCGCCAGCAGCTCAGGGTGGGGGAACACTGAAGCTTTCTTT CASSSGWGNTEAFF NA NA TRBJ1-1 TRBV5-1
TGCAGTGCGGGAGGGGTCTTAATGAACCAAGAGACCCAGTACTTC CSAGGVLMNQETQYF TRBD2 many TRBJ2-5 TRBV20-1
TGTGCCAGCAGCTCACCCCCAGGGGGGGCTAACTATGGCTACACCTTC CASSSPPGGANYGYTF TRBD1 many TRBJ1-2 TRBV7-2
TGTGCCAGCAGCTGGACCGTGGGGGGCGGCTACACCTTC CASSWTVGGGYTF NA few TRBJ1-2 TRBV12-3/TRBV12-4
TGTGCCGGAGGACTACAGGGGAACTATGGCTACACCTTC CAGGLQGNYGYTF TRBD1 many TRBJ1-2 TRBV2
TGTGCCAGCAGCTTAATGCCGGGACAGGGGACGGTACAGAACACTGAAGCTTTCTTT CASSLMPGQGTVQNTEAFF TRBD1 NA TRBJ1-1 TRBV7-3
TGTGCCAGCAGATTCACAACCAGGGCCGACTATGGCTACACCTTC CASRFTTRADYGYTF NA few TRBJ1-2 TRBV11-2
TGTGCCAGCCCATCGAGGGCAACCCAGACCCAGTACTTC CASPSRATQTQYF NA few TRBJ2-5 TRBV18
TGTGCCAGCAGTTCTGGCGGTAACGAGTATGGCTACACCTTC CASSSGGNEYGYTF NA many TRBJ1-2 TRBV28
TGTGCCAGCAGCCTGAGACCGGGCCTAGGCACTGAAGCTTTCTTT CASSLRPGLGTEAFF NA many TRBJ1-1 TRBV7-8
TGTGCCAGCAGCTTTACACCGTACACTGAAGCTTTCTTT CASSFTPYTEAFF NA NA TRBJ1-1 TRBV11-2
TGTGCCAGCAGCTCGTCATCGAACACCGGGGAGCTGTTTTTT CASSSSSNTGELFF NA NA TRBJ2-2 TRBV11-2
TGTGCCAGCAGCTTAGATTTCCAGGGATTTCAGCCCCAGCATTTT CASSLDFQGFQPQHF NA many TRBJ1-5 TRBV11-2
TGTGCCAGCAGTACACAACCCGTGGGGGCCCCTGAAGCTTTCTTT CASSTQPVGAPEAFF NA NA TRBJ1-1 TRBV6-1
TGTGCCAGCAGGACCCCCTGGGGCGGGGGGGATACCGGGGAGCTGTTTTTT CASRTPWGGGDTGELFF TRBD2 few TRBJ2-2 TRBV6-4
TGTGCCAGCAGCACGGGACAGGGGAATCTCTATGGCTACACCTTC CASSTGQGNLYGYTF TRBD1 many TRBJ1-2 TRBV9